Following are 14 T cell receptor beta chains from one sample sequenced in a study of blood T cell repertoires in COVID-19. The repertoire was sequenced with immunoSEQ multiplex PCR; TCRdb's copy has only in-frame clones and lacks some. The sample includes about 250,000 clones, around 87% seen only once; the top ten take 2.4%. The sequenced sample consisted of PBMCs or T cells enriched from blood (not recorded which). These receptors came from a woman between 18 and 29 years old who had recovered from COVID-19.

The chain is built from TRBV3-1 (or the pseudogene TRBV3-2) and TRBJ1-1, with TRBD1 matching 7 bases. This CDR3 is 14 amino acids long. Germline assignment: CDR1 LGHDT and CDR2 YNNKEL (reference sequence). The V segment lost 3 bases and the J segment 5 bases; nucleotides outside the gene matches: 6. The CDR3 bases are TGTGCCAGCAGCCATGGACAGGCTTTAACTGAAGCTTTCTTT. Translated, it gives CASSHGQALTEAFF.

The rearrangement uses TRBV19 and TRBJ1-6; D is possibly TRBD1 (6 bases). Germline values: CDR1 LNHDA, CDR2 SQIVND (reference sequence). The V end lost 4 bases, the J end lost 7 bases, and 20 bases lay between the germline ends. The CDR3 is 17 residues long. CDR3 DNA sequence: TGTGCCAGTAGTAATCCTGCCGCAGGGGAGTGGAATTCACCCCTCCACTTT. It specifies CASSNPAAGEWNSPLHF.

J is TRBJ2-1 and V is TRBV7-9; TRBD2 agrees at 8 bases. This CDR3 region has 14 residues. V shed 6 bases and J 3 bases; nucleotides not matched to a gene: 4. Germline V gene sequence: CDR1 SEHNR, CDR2 FQNEAQ (reference sequence). The CDR3 here is CASRSSGHYNEQFF. The CDR3 DNA sequence: TGTGCCAGCAGATCTAGCGGGCACTACAATGAGCAGTTCTTC.

The CDR3 region is CASTPTTGREQFF. Here the CDR3 DNA reads TGCGCCAGCACCCCAACGACAGGACGAGAGCAGTTCTTC. The chain carries TRBV4-1 and TRBJ2-1; the D gene is possibly TRBD1 (6 bases). The CDR3 consists of 13 residues. Per the germline V gene, CDR1 is MGHRA and CDR2 is YSYEKL. V was clipped by 7 bases and J by 10 bases, with 17 bases between them.

This clone was observed a few times. V usage is TRBV6-5 and J usage is TRBJ1-1; D uncertain. CDR1 and CDR2 (germline): MNHEY, SVGAGI. The CDR3 contains 13 residues. V dropped 7 bases and J dropped 0 bases, with 9 bases sitting between them. CDR3 sequence (DNA): TGTGCCAGCAAGAGGAGTATGAACACTGAAGCTTTCTTT. Amino acids: CASKRSMNTEAFF.

V gene TRBV18 combines with J gene TRBJ1-2; TRBD1 matches at 8 bases. This CDR3 is 14 amino acids long. Looked up from germline, CDR1 is KGHSH and CDR2 is LQKENI. J lost 8 bases, V lost 0 bases, and 5 bases had no gene match. The CDR3 spells CASSPPQGAVGYTF. DNA for the CDR3: TGTGCCAGCTCACCACCCCAGGGGGCGGTAGGCTACACCTTC.

The table lists this clone with a few counts. The CDR3: CASRTIAGASDTQYF. For the CDR3, the DNA is TGTGCCAGCAGGACTATAGCGGGGGCGTCAGATACGCAGTATTTT. The V call is TRBV6-5, the J call TRBJ2-3; 9 bases fit TRBD2. The CDR3 runs to 15 residues. With 6 bases clipped from V and 4 bases from J, the junction kept 8 bases outside the gene matches. Germline V gene sequence: CDR1 MNHEY, CDR2 SVGAGI.

The chain has TRBV19 and TRBJ2-3; D uncertain. The germline V gene encodes CDR1 LNHDA and CDR2 SQIVND (reference sequence). The length of the CDR3 is 15 residues. The germline V and J ends were trimmed by 3 bases and 3 bases, with 13 bases remaining between them. CDR3 loop: CASSIMRALTDTQYF. The CDR3 region has the DNA TGTGCCAGTAGTATTATGCGCGCGCTGACAGATACGCAGTATTTT.

In DNA, the CDR3 is TGTGCCAGCAGTTACGGTAAGGGGGCTCGTACTGAAGCTTTCTTT. It encodes CASSYGKGARTEAFF. This chain connects TRBV6-5 to TRBJ1-1, with 7 bases that match TRBD1. There are 15 residues in the CDR3. Per germline, CDR1 MNHEY and CDR2 SVGAGI. Losses at the gene ends were 2 bases for V and 5 bases for J; bases not matched to a gene: 8.

V gene TRBV2 combines with J gene TRBJ1-1, with D possibly being TRBD1 (5 bases). Germline CDR1 and CDR2: SNHLY and FYNNEI. This CDR3 has 17 residues. Between the trimmed V and J ends, which lost 4 bases and 9 bases, there was a span of 27 bases. CDR3 DNA: TGTGCCAGCAGTGGCCCGCGGGGCGGGCACAAAGGGTATAAAGCTTTCTTT. It specifies CASSGPRGGHKGYKAFF.

The chain recombines TRBV6-1 with TRBJ1-6; D remains unclear. V lost 1 base and J lost 2, with 9 bases in between. The CDR3 loop spans 16 amino acids. Germline V gives CDR1 MNHNS, CDR2 SASEGT. The CDR3 DNA reads as TGTGCCAGCAGTGAAGGTGGCGGGGCCTATAATTCACCCCTCCACTTT. This translates into CASSEGGGAYNSPLHF.

The genes are TRBV3-1 (or the pseudogene TRBV3-2) and TRBJ2-4; D is undetermined. Trimming shortened V by 1 base and J by 0 bases, and 13 bases separated the two germline ends. CDR1 is LGHDT and CDR2 is YNNKEL in the germline V gene (reference sequence). The CDR3 spans 17 residues. DNA for the CDR3: TGTGCCAGCAGCCAAGGCGGTCTTCATAGAGCCAAAAACATTCAGTACTTC. It codes for CASSQGGLHRAKNIQYF.

This sequence joins TRBV2 and TRBJ2-5; perhaps TRBD1 as D (6 bases). The V end was cut by 4 bases, the J end by 4 bases, with 7 bases between. CDR3 length equals 12 residues. CDR1 is SNHLY, CDR2 FYNNEI, per germline. In nucleotides, the CDR3 is TGTGCCAGCAGTGCAGGGGTAGAGACCCAGTACTTC. It specifies CASSAGVETQYF. Combining the CDR3 with reference TRBV2 and TRBJ2-5 gives the whole variable domain EPEVTQTPSHQVTQMGQEVILRCVPISNHLYFYWYRQILGQKVEFLVSFYNNEISEKSEIFDDQFSVERPDGSNFTLKIRSTKLEDSAMYFCASSAGVETQYFGPGTRLLVL.

This chain connects TRBV4-1 to TRBJ2-1; 15 positions agree with TRBD2. The CDR3 is 18 amino acids. Germline V lookup: CDR1 MGHRA, CDR2 YSYEKL. V dropped 4 bases and J dropped 0; count of bases not matched to a gene: 4. The CDR3 is CASSPGLAGGSSYNEQFF. The CDR3 coding sequence is TGCGCCAGCAGCCCAGGACTAGCGGGGGGGAGCTCCTACAATGAGCAGTTCTTC.